The clone carrying this T cell receptor beta chain was counted a few times. Its target is unknown. Germline V gene sequence: CDR1 SQVTM, CDR2 ANQGSEA. Trimming cost V 1 base and J 6 bases; bases outside gene matches: 21. The CDR3 covers 19 residues. The sample comes from a study of T cells after yellow fever vaccination. Overall study findings and caveats: A weaker but faster secondary response was observed, peaking on day 5 versus 15.

By 5'RACE template switching, TCR cDNA was produced, with a universal primer site and UMIs added in the process. TCRdb called the 5' RACE reads again in MiXCR, with one record for every CDR3 protein. This table has 450,000 to 650,000 distinct CDR3 sequences, approximately 15% appearing once. This specimen consisted of PBMCs, obtained on the day of the yellow fever booster vaccination. The chain is built from TRBV29-1 and TRBJ2-3; 8 bases match TRBD1. The origin of this receptor is a man younger than 45 who received the YFV17D yellow fever vaccine. In nucleotides, the CDR3 is TGCAGCGTTGAAGGGCTGGGGGTAGCCAGGACAGGGTCGTCGGATACGCAGTATTTT. Protein: CSVEGLGVARTGSSDTQYF.